A selection of T cell receptor beta chains follows, all from one sample in a study of regulatory T cells in long-lasting Graves disease. TCRdb analysed the multiplex PCR reads with MiXCR anew, one entry per CDR3 protein. The sample has fewer than 650,000 distinct CDR3 sequences, less than 20% seen once. The data also belong to a second study, concerning T cells in Graves' hyperthyroidism and ophthalmopathy.

Here the sequenced sample was peripheral blood mononuclear cells (PBMCs), taken at new diagnosis, from a patient treated with antithyroid drugs. These receptors all come from a woman under 40 with Graves disease. Each CDR3 is given with its conserved first and last residue. Fields, in order: J gene, D gene, clone size, V gene, CDR3 protein, CDR3 DNA. The D gene is left open where the match is weak. A clone size is listed for some rows: how often the clone was seen (once, few, many), or a class if it is expanded.

TRBJ2-5	TRBD1	NA	TRBV11-1	CASSPSWKAGGEETQYF	TGTGCCAGCAGCCCCTCCTGGAAAGCAGGGGGAGAAGAGACCCAGTACTTC
TRBJ2-1	TRBD2	few	TRBV12-3/TRBV12-4	CASSLSGTGYNEQFF	TGTGCCAGCAGTTTGAGCGGGACCGGATACAATGAGCAGTTCTTC
TRBJ2-2	NA	NA	TRBV20-1	CSASAYTGELFF	TGCAGTGCGTCCGCGTACACCGGGGAGCTGTTTTTT
TRBJ2-1	NA	NA	TRBV9	CASSAGPIRDEQFF	TGTGCCAGCAGCGCGGGTCCTATTAGGGATGAGCAGTTCTTC
TRBJ2-3	NA	NA	TRBV18	CASSPPGGLNTDTQYF	TGTGCCAGCTCACCACCGGGGGGCCTTAACACAGATACGCAGTATTTT
TRBJ1-6	NA	many	TRBV2	CASSDLGQGGSPLHF	TGTGCCAGCAGTGACTTGGGGCAAGGTGGGTCACCCCTCCACTTT
TRBJ2-3	NA	few	TRBV28	CASSLGGKGTDTQYF	TGTGCCAGCAGTTTAGGGGGCAAGGGCACAGATACGCAGTATTTT
TRBJ2-1	TRBD2	NA	TRBV5-1	CASSRLAGNLHEQFF	TGCGCCAGCAGCAGGCTAGCGGGAAATTTACATGAGCAGTTCTTC
TRBJ2-5	NA	many	TRBV6-1	CASSPSRDPRETQYF	TGTGCCAGCTCGCCAAGCCGGGACCCCCGGGAGACCCAGTACTTC
TRBJ1-4	NA	few	TRBV7-3	CASSPELGINEKLFF	TGTGCCAGCAGCCCCGAGCTTGGGATTAATGAAAAACTGTTTTTT
TRBJ2-1	TRBD2	many	TRBV12-3/TRBV12-4	CASGGTSVYNEQFF	TGTGCCAGTGGGGGGACTAGCGTATACAATGAGCAGTTCTTC
TRBJ1-5	NA	few	TRBV7-2	CASSPRGEQPQHF	TGTGCCAGCAGCCCTCGTGGTGAGCAGCCCCAGCATTTT
TRBJ2-7	TRBD1	few	TRBV6-5	CASSYMGTGNEQYF	TGTGCCAGCAGTTACATGGGGACAGGGAACGAGCAGTACTTC
TRBJ2-7	NA	few	TRBV28	CASSQTGTLSYEQYF	TGTGCCAGCAGTCAAACAGGGACGCTCTCCTACGAGCAGTACTTC
TRBJ2-7	TRBD2	NA	TRBV28	CASSELDWGGLREQYF	TGTGCCAGCAGTGAGTTAGACTGGGGGGGTCTGCGGGAGCAGTACTTC
TRBJ2-2	TRBD1	NA	TRBV10-3	CAIRPGTGSGGELFF	TGTGCCATTCGTCCCGGGACAGGGTCGGGCGGGGAGCTGTTTTTT
TRBJ2-7	TRBD2	many	TRBV14	CASSHSRGLAGPYEQYF	TGTGCCAGCAGCCACTCTAGGGGACTAGCGGGACCCTACGAGCAGTACTTC
TRBJ1-5	TRBD1	many	TRBV7-2	CASSLETGYQPQHF	TGTGCCAGCAGCTTAGAGACAGGGTATCAGCCCCAGCATTTT
TRBJ1-2	NA	NA	TRBV7-8	CASSFVINYGYTF	TGTGCCAGCAGCTTCGTTATCAACTATGGCTACACCTTC
TRBJ2-7	TRBD1	NA	TRBV5-6	CASRTKGQTYEQYF	TGTGCCAGCAGGACGAAGGGACAGACTTACGAGCAGTACTTC
TRBJ1-2	TRBD1	NA	TRBV7-9	CASSSSGQGIRYGYTF	TGTGCCAGCAGCTCTTCGGGACAGGGAATTCGGTATGGCTACACCTTC
TRBJ1-1	NA	many	TRBV28	CASRGETEAFF	TGTGCCAGCAGGGGAGAGACTGAAGCTTTCTTT
TRBJ2-1	NA	many	TRBV5-1	CASSFGARYNEQFF	TGCGCCAGCAGCTTTGGAGCGCGATACAATGAGCAGTTCTTC
TRBJ1-2	NA	many	TRBV28	CATLREQVSYGYTF	TGTGCCACCCTAAGGGAACAAGTGAGCTATGGCTACACCTTC
TRBJ1-1	NA	NA	TRBV5-1	CASRWVGVGDTEAFF	TGCGCCAGCAGGTGGGTGGGGGTTGGAGACACTGAAGCTTTCTTT